This T cell receptor beta chain was obtained from a study of blood T cell repertoires in COVID-19. Turning to the study itself: Sites across the United States, Italy and Spain contributed samples from acute and convalescent COVID-19. PBMCs, B-cell-depleted T cells, or T cells provided the cDNA or gDNA that made up the material.

The table came from immunoSEQ multiplex PCR; TCRdb's copy has only in-frame clones and leaves some out. The table records more than 300,000 clones, under 90% of them present only once. Germline CDR1 reads LNHDA; CDR2 reads SQIVND (reference sequence). The CDR3 consists of 11 residues. The ends were cut back, 5 bases at V and 9 bases at J, with 10 bases in the middle. This clone was picked up one time. This clonotype originated in a woman between 18 and 29 years old who had recovered from COVID-19. This chain uses TRBV19 with TRBJ1-1, with a possible D match to TRBD1 (6 bases). Sample: PBMCs or T cells enriched from blood (not recorded which). The CDR3 nucleotides read TGTGCCAGTAGTTGGACAGATCAAGCTTTCTTT. Translating gives CASSWTDQAFF.